A selection of T cell receptor beta chains follows, all from one sample in a study of cytomegalovirus exposure and HLA in healthy donors. Sequencing used immunoSEQ multiplex PCR; TCRdb keeps in-frame clones, though not all of them. Among about 180,000 clones listed, about 78% were seen once. Sequenced material: PBMCs. All receptors derive from a man aged 55-75 years in good health and CMV-seronegative. Both conserved end residues are part of each CDR3. D genes are given only for firm matches. Clone size is not always given. Where it is, it says once, few, many or a class for expanded clones.

>TRBV29-1|TRBJ2-3|TRBD2|-
CSVRGGTDTQYF
TGCAGCGTTCGGGGGGGCACAGATACGCAGTATTTT
>TRBV21-1|TRBJ1-1|-|-
CASSKVELANTEAFF
TGTGCCAGCAGCAAAGTGGAGTTGGCGAACACTGAAGCTTTCTTT
>TRBV7-7|TRBJ2-5|-|-
CASSSTSSLETQYF
TGTGCCAGCAGCTCTACTAGTTCCCTAGAGACCCAGTACTTC
>TRBV5-5|TRBJ2-5|-|-
CASSLYPGETQYF
TGTGCCAGCAGCTTGTATCCGGGGGAGACCCAGTACTTC
>TRBV5-1|TRBJ1-4|TRBD1|-
CASSLVTGSNEKLFF
TGCGCCAGCAGCTTGGTGACAGGGTCAAATGAAAAACTGTTTTTT
>TRBV5-1|TRBJ1-2|-|-
CATAFGDRGGNYGYTF
TGCGCCACGGCCTTCGGGGATCGGGGTGGTAACTATGGCTACACCTTC
>TRBV7-3|TRBJ2-7|-|-
CASSPGGLQYF
TGTGCCAGCAGCCCAGGGGGGTTGCAGTACTTC
>TRBV5-1|TRBJ2-2|-|-
CASTLGAENTGELFF
TGCGCCAGCACCCTGGGGGCAGAGAACACCGGGGAGCTGTTTTTT
>TRBV4-1|TRBJ2-7|-|-
CASSQEQVSATYEQYF
TGCGCCAGCAGCCAAGAGCAGGTTTCGGCAACCTACGAGCAGTACTTC
>TRBV6-5|TRBJ1-2|TRBD1|once
CASIRDPRGHGYTF
TGTGCCAGCATCCGGGATCCCAGGGGGCACGGCTACACCTTC
>TRBV29-1|TRBJ1-2|-|-
CSVETTNYGYTF
TGCAGCGTTGAAACAACTAACTATGGCTACACCTTC
>TRBV2|TRBJ2-7|-|once
CASSREDINEQYF
TGTGCCAGCAGTAGGGAGGACATCAACGAGCAGTACTTC
>TRBV5-1|TRBJ2-3|-|once
CASSDTRLGGADTQYF
TGCGCCAGCAGCGATACCCGACTAGGAGGCGCAGATACGCAGTATTTT
>TRBV11-2|TRBJ2-1|TRBD2|-
CASSLDGFLAGDNNEQFF
TGTGCCAGCAGCTTAGATGGGTTTTTGGCGGGAGATAACAATGAGCAGTTCTTC
>TRBV14|TRBJ2-2|TRBD1|-
CASSSRDRERTGELFF
TGTGCCAGCAGCAGCCGGGACAGGGAGCGGACCGGGGAGCTGTTTTTT
>TRBV27|TRBJ2-7|-|-
CASSPSRGPYEQYF
TGTGCCAGCAGTCCAAGCAGGGGACCCTACGAGCAGTACTTC
>TRBV7-9|TRBJ2-7|-|-
CASSFGQESRYEQYF
TGTGCCAGCAGCTTCGGTCAGGAAAGCCGCTACGAGCAGTACTTC
>TRBV5-8|TRBJ1-1|TRBD1|once
CASSPRGRSTEAFF
TGTGCCAGCAGCCCCAGGGGGCGTTCCACTGAAGCTTTCTTT
>TRBV29-1|TRBJ2-1|-|-
CSVESRESYNEQFF
TGCAGCGTTGAATCCCGGGAATCCTACAATGAGCAGTTCTTC
>TRBV9|TRBJ2-1|TRBD1|-
CASSAGQGWFSDEQFF
TGTGCCAGCAGCGCAGGACAGGGATGGTTCTCGGATGAGCAGTTCTTC
>TRBV9|TRBJ1-3|-|-
CASSVESRAGNTIYF
TGTGCCAGCAGCGTAGAATCCAGGGCTGGAAACACCATATATTTT
>TRBV19|TRBJ1-1|-|-
CASSIAAVNTEAFF
TGTGCCAGTAGTATAGCTGCAGTGAACACTGAAGCTTTCTTT
>TRBV19|TRBJ1-1|TRBD1|-
CASSIGQGRTEAFF
TGTGCCAGTAGTATAGGACAGGGGAGGACTGAAGCTTTCTTT
>TRBV13|TRBJ2-1|-|-
CASSYPRAGPYNEQFF
TGTGCCAGCAGCTACCCCCGGGCAGGGCCCTACAATGAGCAGTTCTTC
>TRBV19|TRBJ1-5|-|-
CASSSGARVIGNQPQHF
TGTGCCAGTAGCTCAGGGGCCAGGGTGATTGGCAATCAGCCCCAGCATTTT
>TRBV5-6|TRBJ1-2|TRBD1|-
CASSLSGWAGGNYGYTF
TGTGCCAGCAGCTTGAGTGGTTGGGCAGGGGGCAACTATGGCTACACCTTC
>TRBV15|TRBJ1-4|TRBD1|few
CATSSGTGTLATNEKLFF
TGTGCCACCAGCAGCGGGACAGGGACTCTTGCAACTAATGAAAAACTGTTTTTT
>TRBV5-1|TRBJ2-7|TRBD2|-
CASSPTRGGSEQYF
TGCGCCAGCAGCCCAACCCGGGGGGGGAGCGAGCAGTACTTC
>TRBV2|TRBJ2-3|TRBD1|-
CASQPDRGTSTDTQYF
TGTGCCAGCCAACCCGACAGGGGGACTAGCACAGATACGCAGTATTTT
>TRBV5-5|TRBJ2-1|TRBD1|-
CASRITGTGGNEQFF
TGTGCCAGCAGAATAACCGGGACAGGGGGCAATGAGCAGTTCTTC
>TRBV2|TRBJ1-2|-|-
CASSPGGNFNYDYTF
TGTGCCAGCTCCCCGGGGGGCAACTTTAACTATGACTACACCTTC
>TRBV28|TRBJ2-7|TRBD2|few
CASSLRTSGSSSYEQYF
TGTGCCAGCAGTCTTAGGACTAGCGGGAGCTCCTCCTACGAGCAGTACTTC
>TRBV12-5|TRBJ1-3|-|-
CASGLTTPNTIYF
TGTGCTAGTGGTTTGACCACACCAAACACCATATATTTT
>TRBV5-4|TRBJ1-4|TRBD1|-
CASSLGGQGLEKLFF
TGTGCCAGCAGCTTGGGCGGACAGGGTTTGGAAAAACTGTTTTTT
>TRBV2|TRBJ1-1|-|-
CASRPIKTELNTEAFF
TGTGCCAGCAGACCCATTAAGACAGAATTGAACACTGAAGCTTTCTTT
>TRBV30|TRBJ2-2|TRBD1|few
CAWSRGQSQTGELFF
TGTGCCTGGAGCCGGGGACAGTCACAGACCGGGGAGCTGTTTTTT
>TRBV7-2|TRBJ2-7|TRBD2|-
CASSLRGGYEQYF
TGTGCCAGCAGCTTACGCGGGGGCTACGAGCAGTACTTC
>TRBV6-1|TRBJ1-5|TRBD1|once
CASSEDRGNQPQNF
TGTGCCAGCAGTGAGGACAGGGGCAATCAGCCCCAGAATTTT
>TRBV9|TRBJ2-4|TRBD1|-
CASSSPGTGVNIQYF
TGTGCCAGCAGCTCCCCCGGGACAGGGGTGAACATTCAGTACTTC